The present TCR beta chain was sequenced within a study of molecular identifiers for immune sequencing clone quantification. TCRdb itself ran the PCR reads through MiXCR, one entry per CDR3 protein. Of some 320,000 distinct CDR3 sequences in the sample, roughly a quarter were seen once. This clonotype showed up just a few times. CDR3 length equals 13 residues. Deletions cut 0 bases from V and 6 bases from J, with 8 bases between. CDR1 MNHEY and CDR2 SVGEGT come from the germline V gene. Sequencing was done on a sample of naive CD8+ T cells from blood, with Jurkat cell RNA spiked in. Subset defined: FACS-sorted CD8+CD4-CCR7+CD45RA+ naive T cells. This receptor was obtained from a human donor in good health. Some libraries in this study had Jurkat cell RNA spiked in. The chain links TRBV6-2 or TRBV6-3 to TRBJ2-5; no definite D call. The CDR3 DNA sequence: TGTGCCAGCAGTTACTCGATAATCCAGACCCAGTACTTC. The encoded protein is CASSYSIIQTQYF.